This entry lists 24 T cell receptor beta chains sequenced from one sample in a study of siplizumab effects on memory and regulatory T cells. The method was immunoSEQ multiplex PCR; TCRdb's version includes in-frame clones alone and lacks a portion of them. The sample gives some 65,000 clones, about 87% of which show up once; 1.7% is in the top ten. The sequenced material came from Tregs sorted from blood. All receptors derive from a human donor in good health.

This clone was recorded only once. The rearrangement uses TRBV5-4 and TRBJ2-4, with D perhaps TRBD2 (6 bases). The V and J ends lost 7 bases and 5 bases respectively, with 7 bases between them. The germline V gene encodes CDR1 SGHNT and CDR2 YYREEE (reference sequence). This CDR3 has 11 amino acids. The CDR3 loop reads CASGTQNIQYF. Written as DNA, the CDR3 is TGTGCCAGCGGGACTCAAAACATTCAGTACTTC.

This clone was counted only a few times. The rearrangement links TRBV10-1 to TRBJ1-1; no clear D gene. Germline V CDR1 and CDR2: WNHNN, SYGVQD (reference sequence). V dropped 1 base and J dropped 5 bases, with 8 bases sitting between them. The CDR3 consists of 13 residues. DNA for the CDR3: TGCGCCAGCAGTGAGTTCGGCAAAACTGAAGCTTTCTTT. The encoded protein is CASSEFGKTEAFF.

The rearrangement links TRBV20-1 to TRBJ1-1, with D tentatively TRBD1 (5 bases). CDR1 is DFQATT, CDR2 SNEGSKA, per germline (reference sequence). The CDR3 runs to 11 residues. Trimming took 2 bases from V and 7 from J, leaving 8 bases between them. The CDR3 DNA is TGCAGTGCTAGACAACAGGTTGAAGCTTTCTTT. Amino acid sequence: CSARQQVEAFF.

The chain carries TRBV4-1 and TRBJ2-4; D uncertain. V lost 3 bases to trimming and J lost 0 bases, with 9 bases between them. CDR3 length: 15 amino acids. The germline gives CDR1 MGHRA, CDR2 YSYEKL. CDR3 in DNA: TGCGCCAGCAGCCATGCGACTCCAGCCAAAAACATTCAGTACTTC. This sequence encodes CASSHATPAKNIQYF.

This rearrangement joins TRBV10-3 to TRBJ1-1; 9 bases align to TRBD1. The V gene end was trimmed by 4 bases and the J gene end by 3 bases; junction bases not matched to a gene: 6. The CDR3 consists of 15 residues. CDR1 is ENHRY, CDR2 SYGVKD, per germline. CDR3 region: CAISGQGGWDTEAFF. In DNA form, the CDR3 reads TGTGCCATCAGTGGACAGGGGGGCTGGGACACTGAAGCTTTCTTT.

This sequence joins TRBV28 and TRBJ2-7, with 9 nucleotides matching TRBD1. Unmatched junction bases numbered 9, after V lost 6 bases and J lost 3 bases. Germline assignment: CDR1 MDHEN and CDR2 SYDVKM. This CDR3 is 15 amino acids long. CDR3 sequence reads: CASRQAGTGFYEQYF. As DNA, the CDR3 is TGTGCCAGCAGGCAAGCCGGGACAGGGTTCTACGAGCAGTACTTC.

The V gene is TRBV9, the J gene TRBJ2-5; perhaps TRBD2 as D (6 bases). V was pared by 0 bases and J by 1 base, with 13 bases between. The length of the CDR3 is 16 residues. Germline V CDR1 and CDR2: SGDLS, YYNGEE. CDR3: CASSVGGSGSQETQYF. Written as DNA, the CDR3 is TGTGCCAGCAGCGTAGGGGGTAGCGGAAGCCAAGAGACCCAGTACTTC.

V usage is TRBV5-1 and J usage is TRBJ1-1; no firm D call. The CDR3 totals 15 residues. V was shortened by 4 bases and J by 0 bases, with 13 bases between the two germline ends. Germline CDR1 SGHRS, CDR2 YFSETQ. In DNA form, the CDR3 reads TGCGCCAGCAGCGAGGGAGCAGTTCTGAACACTGAAGCTTTCTTT. It specifies CASSEGAVLNTEAFF.

This sequence joins TRBV29-1 and TRBJ2-7; D not resolved. In germline, CDR1 is SQVTM, CDR2 ANQGSEA. The CDR3 loop spans 9 amino acids. V shed 8 bases and J shed 5 bases, with 7 bases lying between them. CDR3 region: CSFHHEQYF. For the CDR3, the DNA is TGCAGCTTTCACCACGAGCAGTACTTC.

This clone occurred once. The CDR3 DNA sequence: TGTGCCAGCAGCCAAGTAACCGGGACTAGCGGGAGGGCGGGGGAGCAGTACTTC. Protein: CASSQVTGTSGRAGEQYF. The chain carries TRBV4-2 and TRBJ2-7, with TRBD2 matching over 16 bases. Germline loops: CDR1 LGHNA, CDR2 YNFKEQ. V shed 1 base and J 7 bases; nucleotides not matched to a gene: 10. The CDR3 extends over 18 amino acids.

This clone was seen a handful of times. The V gene is TRBV4-2, the J gene TRBJ1-2; the D gene is possibly TRBD1 (6 bases). CDR3 size: 15 residues. Deletions cut 1 base from V and 0 bases from J, with 9 bases between. Germline CDR1 and CDR2: LGHNA and YNFKEQ. The CDR3 region is CASSQAGGPNYGYTF. The DNA for the CDR3 is TGTGCCAGCAGCCAAGCGGGGGGCCCTAACTATGGCTACACCTTC.

V usage is TRBV19 and J usage is TRBJ2-5; D perhaps matches TRBD2 (5 bases). This CDR3 is 13 amino acids long. CDR1 and CDR2 from the germline V gene are LNHDA and SQIVND (reference sequence). V shed 6 bases and J shed 2 bases, with 10 bases lying between them. The CDR3 is CASRNRGQETQYF. The CDR3 nucleotides are TGTGCCAGTAGAAACCGGGGACAAGAGACCCAGTACTTC. The full variable domain, rest sourced from reference TRBV19 and TRBJ2-5, is DGGITQSPKYLFRKEGQNVTLSCEQNLNHDAMYWYRQDPGQGLRLIYYSQIVNDFQKGDIAEGYSVSREKKESFPLTVTSAQKNPTAFYLCASRNRGQETQYFGPGTRLLVL.

The genes are TRBV7-8 and TRBJ2-2; the D gene is possibly TRBD1 (6 bases). Trimming shortened V by 6 bases and J by 9 bases, and 26 bases separated the two germline ends. The germline CDR1 and CDR2 sequences are SGHVS and FQNEAQ. The CDR3 extends over 17 amino acids. The CDR3 DNA reads TGTGCCAGCAGTTCTACCAGGGGCCTCCGGGGAGAGAGGGAGCTGTTTTTT. Translating it yields CASSSTRGLRGERELFF.

The chain's CDR3 is CASTRGLYEQYF. CDR3 DNA: TGTGCCAGCACCCGGGGGCTCTACGAGCAGTACTTC. The chain carries TRBV6-6 and TRBJ2-7; D might be TRBD1 or TRBD2, each matching 6 bases. CDR1 MNHNY and CDR2 SVGAGI come from the germline V gene (reference sequence). Trimming took off 7 bases at V and 3 bases at J, with 10 bases between the two ends. The CDR3 consists of 12 residues.

The chain has TRBV10-2 and TRBJ2-7; 8 bases are shared with TRBD2. J gave up 2 bases and V 6 bases, and 3 bases lay outside the gene matches. This CDR3 region has 13 residues. Germline values: CDR1 WSHSY, CDR2 SAAADI. This CDR3 is CASRETSAYEQYF. CDR3 in DNA: TGCGCCAGCAGGGAGACTAGCGCCTACGAGCAGTACTTC.

This chain joins TRBV18 and TRBJ2-7; 7 nucleotides agree with TRBD1. The CDR3 has 16 residues. Trimming at V came to 2 bases and at J to 7 bases, leaving 14 bases not matched to a gene. Germline CDR1 KGHSH, CDR2 LQKENI. The CDR3 sequence: CASSPTRQGGGGEQYF. CDR3 in DNA: TGTGCCAGCTCACCAACAAGACAGGGTGGTGGTGGGGAGCAGTACTTC.

This clone was detected only a few times. The chain is built from TRBV2 and TRBJ2-7; no reliable D call. Trimming left V 6 bases short and J 2 bases short, with 14 bases between. Germline CDR1 reads SNHLY; CDR2 reads FYNNEI. The CDR3 spans 14 residues. CDR3: CASSQGTPTYEQYF. CDR3 DNA: TGTGCCAGCAGCCAAGGAACTCCAACCTACGAGCAGTACTTC. The full variable domain, completed using reference TRBV2 and TRBJ2-7, is EPEVTQTPSHQVTQMGQEVILRCVPISNHLYFYWYRQILGQKVEFLVSFYNNEISEKSEIFDDQFSVERPDGSNFTLKIRSTKLEDSAMYFCASSQGTPTYEQYFGPGTRLTVT.

The V gene is TRBV27, the J gene TRBJ2-7; D uncertain. V lost 2 bases and J lost 7, with 9 bases in between. The CDR3 is 12 amino acids. Germline-derived CDR1 and CDR2 are MNHEY and SMNVEV (reference sequence). This CDR3 is CASSLIGREQYF. In DNA form, the CDR3 reads TGTGCCAGCAGTTTAATCGGTCGGGAGCAGTACTTC.

The V gene is TRBV20-1, the J gene TRBJ2-5, with unresolved D. The CDR3 sequence is 11 residues long. With 6 bases removed from V and 5 bases from J, the gap between germline ends came to 10 bases. The germline CDR1 and CDR2 sequences are DFQATT and SNEGSKA (reference sequence). The chain's CDR3 is CSAQVGETQYF. CDR3 bases: TGCAGTGCCCAAGTAGGGGAGACCCAGTACTTC.

This chain joins TRBV7-9 and TRBJ1-2, with TRBD1 matching over 7 bases. V dropped 5 bases and J dropped 4; count of bases not matched to a gene: 10. The CDR3 sequence is 15 residues long. The V gene's germline CDR1 is SEHNR and CDR2 FQNEAQ (reference sequence). The CDR3 bases are TGTGCCAGCAGCCCAGGACAGGCCAGAGGCTATGGCTACACCTTC. Translation gives CASSPGQARGYGYTF. Based on the CDR3 plus reference TRBV7-9 and TRBJ1-2, the full variable domain is DTGVSQNPRHKITKRGQNVTFRCDPISEHNRLYWYRQTLGQGPEFLTYFQNEAQLEKSRLLSDRFSAERPKGSFSTLEIQRTEQGDSAMYLCASSPGQARGYGYTFGSGTRLTVV.

A single count supports this clone. The V and J genes are TRBV30 and TRBJ1-1; a possible D gene is TRBD1 (6 bases). Germline CDR1 GTSNPN, CDR2 SVGIG (reference sequence). V was shortened by 5 bases and J by 2 bases, with 12 bases between the two germline ends. The CDR3 spans 13 residues. CDR3 amino acids: CAWLTQGNTEAFF. CDR3 nucleotide sequence: TGTGCCTGGCTCACACAGGGAAACACTGAAGCTTTCTTT.

The rearrangement uses TRBV6-1 and TRBJ1-1; D is unclear. Trimming pared 3 bases from V and 3 bases from J, leaving 8 bases between. This CDR3 contains 13 residues. Germline V CDR1 and CDR2: MNHNS, SASEGT. This CDR3 is CASSERADTEAFF. The CDR3 bases are TGTGCCAGCAGTGAGAGGGCCGACACTGAAGCTTTCTTT.

A few counts support this clone. The chain carries TRBV5-1 and TRBJ2-4; the D gene is possibly TRBD1 (6 bases). V was shortened by 3 bases and J by 6 bases, with 10 bases between the two germline ends. Germline CDR1 and CDR2: SGHRS and YFSETQ. CDR3 length: 13 residues. The CDR3 reads CASSWQDRNIQYF. In nucleotides, the CDR3 is TGCGCCAGCAGCTGGCAGGACAGAAACATTCAGTACTTC.

CDR3 coding DNA: TGTGCCATCAGTGAGGGGGCTGGCAATCAGCCCCAGCATTTT. It translates to CAISEGAGNQPQHF. The chain carries TRBV10-3 and TRBJ1-5, with D maybe TRBD1 (5 bases). This CDR3 spans 14 amino acids. Trimming stripped 2 bases from V and 2 bases from J, with 7 bases between. In germline, CDR1 is ENHRY, CDR2 SYGVKD.